This T cell receptor beta chain was captured in a study of early T cells in non-severe SARS-CoV-2 infection. Across the whole study: Bulk RNA isolated from unsorted whole blood underwent sequencing; chains were not paired.

Whole-study findings and limits: VDJdb matching skewed toward anti-spike CD8 responses, missing private and CD4 specificities.

Comments on this clonotype: Its antigen remains unidentified.

Attached unique molecular identifiers marked individual cDNA molecules. TCRdb analysed the 5' RACE reads with MiXCR anew, one entry per CDR3 protein. The sample consists of almost 65,000 distinct CDR3 sequences, less than 5.5% of them appearing once. The specimen sequenced was whole blood. This receptor was identified in an adult who was a healthcare worker with PCR-confirmed SARS-CoV-2 infection or an uninfected control (not recorded which).

CDR3 DNA sequence: TGTGCCAGCAGCTTATGGGGCAGCCCGGGCACTGAAGCTTTCTTT. It yields the protein CASSLWGSPGTEAFF. The rearrangement joins TRBV7-3 to TRBJ1-1; D might be TRBD1 (5 bases). This CDR3 region has 15 residues. Trimming removed 2 bases at V and 4 bases at J, with 14 bases between. Looked up from germline, CDR1 is SGHTA and CDR2 is FQGTGA.